This is a list of T cell receptor beta chains from one sample in a study of PD-1 and CTLA-4 blockade in melanoma. TCRdb's table, derived via immunoSEQ multiplex PCR, lists solely in-frame clones and lacks some. The data show around 31,000 clones, with roughly 90% seen just once and roughly 9% held by the top ten. This material consisted of CD8+ T cells from peripheral blood, taken from a patient given anti-PD-1 treatment. These receptors all come from a human donor with melanoma. The CDR3 runs from the conserved cysteine through the conserved F or W.

>TRBJ1-6|TRBV6-5
CASRPGTDNSPLHF
>TRBJ1-6|TRBV19
CASSELNSPLHF
>TRBJ2-5|TRBV13
CASSSPGQETQYF
>TRBJ2-2|TRBV15
CATSRENRNTGELFF
>TRBJ1-1|TRBV6-5
CASSLGQANTEAFF
>TRBJ2-3|TRBV15
CATSTRVDTQYF
>TRBJ1-1|TRBV27
CASGNRVYTEAFF
>TRBJ1-4|TRBV19
CASSIGGIEKLFF
>TRBJ2-7|TRBV10-3
CAIGGQGSYEQYF
>TRBJ1-2|TRBV5-5
CASSSGQGGFGYTF
>TRBJ2-7|TRBV3-1/TRBV3-2
CASSQETGTKEQYF
>TRBJ2-2|TRBV24-1
CATREGQGDTGELFF
>TRBJ2-1|TRBV27
CASSGASSPYNEQFF
>TRBJ1-5|TRBV9
CASSVESRPQHF
>TRBJ2-5|TRBV19
CASTSGPYQGETQYF
>TRBJ2-7|TRBV18
CASSLGQGHSDTTYEQYF
>TRBJ2-7|TRBV4-1
CASSQDEGPEQYF
>TRBJ2-7|TRBV6-6
CASSTTYEQYF
>TRBJ2-5|TRBV13
CASTGIAQETQYF
>TRBJ2-7|TRBV19
CASSRRSGGNEQYF
>TRBJ2-7|TRBV5-6
CASSFPGPAYEQYF
>TRBJ1-1|TRBV28
CASSYGTLNTEAFF
>TRBJ2-2|TRBV5-6
CASSERSGELFF
>TRBJ2-3|TRBV30
CATGQGMTDTQYF
>TRBJ1-4|TRBV28
CASSSLGRGTEKLFF
>TRBJ1-1|TRBV19
CASTGTGGVNWEAFF
>TRBJ2-3|TRBV5-4
CASGGTGPTSTDTQYF
>TRBJ2-1|TRBV15
CATSSATVGETNNEQFF
>TRBJ1-1|TRBV28
CASSLGLTEAFF
>TRBJ2-2|TRBV15
CATSRAEQANTGELFF
>TRBJ2-5|TRBV3-1/TRBV3-2
CASRPFLAGVGETQYF
>TRBJ2-2|TRBV2
CASSSGGARTGELFF
>TRBJ1-1|TRBV5-8
CASSLARGGQDTEAFF
>TRBJ2-5|TRBV28
CASRPPRLAGETQYF
>TRBJ2-7|TRBV2
CASSEEGQEQYF
>TRBJ2-1|TRBV19
CASSIDLPSGGYNEQFF
>TRBJ1-4|TRBV28
CASSLMRFREKLFF
>TRBJ2-1|TRBV11-2
CASSLAAGGTNEQFF
>TRBJ2-3|TRBV27
CASSPLEEDTQYF
>TRBJ2-1|TRBV7-9
CASSLAGLGYNEQFF
>TRBJ2-7|TRBV5-1
CASSPVVRWRERAYEQYF
>TRBJ2-5|TRBV10-3
CAIGEGQEETQYF
>TRBJ1-1|TRBV5-1
CASSLGGSTEAFF
>TRBJ2-3|TRBV7-9
CASSSVQGQEDTQYF
>TRBJ2-5|TRBV28
CASSPRGRGETQYF
>TRBJ1-2|TRBV5-6
CASSSGSYGYTF
>TRBJ1-1|TRBV19
CASSTGTENTEAFF
>TRBJ2-1|TRBV28
CASKSVSEQFF
>TRBJ1-5|TRBV7-9
CASSPGWNQPQHF
>TRBJ2-1|TRBV27
CASSKPQLGDNEQFF
>TRBJ2-7|TRBV3-1/TRBV3-2
CASSQKTSGTSYEQYF
>TRBJ1-5|TRBV7-3
CASSIDSNQPQHF
>TRBJ1-4|TRBV30
CAWQDATNEKLFF
>TRBJ1-1|TRBV27
CASRQGAGTEAFF
>TRBJ2-7|TRBV30
CAWSVYKGSEQYF
>TRBJ2-3|TRBV19
CASSWEGSTDTQYF
>TRBJ2-7|TRBV11-3
CASSPGTGSDYEQYF